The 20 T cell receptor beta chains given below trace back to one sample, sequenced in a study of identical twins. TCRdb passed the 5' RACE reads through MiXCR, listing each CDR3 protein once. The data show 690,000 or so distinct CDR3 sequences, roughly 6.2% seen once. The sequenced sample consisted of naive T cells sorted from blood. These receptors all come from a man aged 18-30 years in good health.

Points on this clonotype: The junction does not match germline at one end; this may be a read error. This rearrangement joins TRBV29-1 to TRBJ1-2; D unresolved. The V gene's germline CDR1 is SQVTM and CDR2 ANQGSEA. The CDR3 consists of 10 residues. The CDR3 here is CSPQEGNPYF. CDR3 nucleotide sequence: TGCAGCCCTCAGGAGGGAAATCCTTACTTC.

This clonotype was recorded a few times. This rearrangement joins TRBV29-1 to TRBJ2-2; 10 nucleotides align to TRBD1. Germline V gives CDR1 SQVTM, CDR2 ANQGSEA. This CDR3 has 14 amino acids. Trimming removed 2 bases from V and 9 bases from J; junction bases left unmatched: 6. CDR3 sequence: CSVEKPTGGRELFF. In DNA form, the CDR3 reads TGCAGCGTTGAAAAACCGACAGGGGGCCGGGAGCTGTTTTTT.

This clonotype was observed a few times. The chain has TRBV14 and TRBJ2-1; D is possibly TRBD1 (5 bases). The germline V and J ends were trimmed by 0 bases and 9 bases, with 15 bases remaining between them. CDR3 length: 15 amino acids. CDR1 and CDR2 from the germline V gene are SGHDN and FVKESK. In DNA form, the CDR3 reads TGTGCCAGCAGCCAAGACCCCAGGGCGGCGAGTGAGCAGTTCTTC. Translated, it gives CASSQDPRAASEQFF.

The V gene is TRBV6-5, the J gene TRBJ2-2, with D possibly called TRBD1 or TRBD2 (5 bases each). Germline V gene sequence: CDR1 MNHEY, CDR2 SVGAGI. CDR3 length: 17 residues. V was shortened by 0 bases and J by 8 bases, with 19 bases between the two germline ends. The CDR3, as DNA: TGTGCCAGCAGTTACTCGGGGGAGACGGCCACCATGGGGGAGCTGTTTTTT. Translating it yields CASSYSGETATMGELFF.

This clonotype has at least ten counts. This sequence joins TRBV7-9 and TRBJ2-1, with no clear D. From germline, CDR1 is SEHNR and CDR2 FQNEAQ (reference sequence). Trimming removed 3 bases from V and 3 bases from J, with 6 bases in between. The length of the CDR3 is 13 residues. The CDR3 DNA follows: TGTGCCAGCAGCTTGGGTATCTACAATGAGCAGTTCTTC. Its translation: CASSLGIYNEQFF. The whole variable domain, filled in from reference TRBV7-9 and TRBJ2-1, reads DTGVSQNPRHKITKRGQNVTFRCDPISEHNRLYWYRQTLGQGPEFLTYFQNEAQLEKSRLLSDRFSAERPKGSFSTLEIQRTEQGDSAMYLCASSLGIYNEQFFGPGTRLTVL.

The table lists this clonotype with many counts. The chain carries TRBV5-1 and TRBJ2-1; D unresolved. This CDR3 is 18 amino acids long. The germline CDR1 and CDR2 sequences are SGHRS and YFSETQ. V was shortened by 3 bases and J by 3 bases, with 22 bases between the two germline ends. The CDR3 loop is CASSSEGPSRPGYNEQFF. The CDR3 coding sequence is TGCGCCAGCAGCTCGGAAGGGCCCTCAAGACCGGGCTACAATGAGCAGTTCTTC.

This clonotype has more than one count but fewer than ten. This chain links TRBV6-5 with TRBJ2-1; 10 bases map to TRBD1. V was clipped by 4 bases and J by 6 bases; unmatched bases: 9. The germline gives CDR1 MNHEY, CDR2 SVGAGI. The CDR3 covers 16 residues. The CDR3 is CASSSVAGTGVNEQFF. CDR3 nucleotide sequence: TGTGCCAGCAGTTCGGTGGCCGGGACAGGGGTCAATGAGCAGTTCTTC.

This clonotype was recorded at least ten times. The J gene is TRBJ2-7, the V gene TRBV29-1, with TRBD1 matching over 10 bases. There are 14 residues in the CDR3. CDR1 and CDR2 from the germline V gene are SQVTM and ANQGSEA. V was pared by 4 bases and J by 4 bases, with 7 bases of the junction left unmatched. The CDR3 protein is CSVVGTGAPYEQYF. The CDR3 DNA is TGCAGCGTTGTAGGGACAGGGGCCCCTTACGAGCAGTACTTC.

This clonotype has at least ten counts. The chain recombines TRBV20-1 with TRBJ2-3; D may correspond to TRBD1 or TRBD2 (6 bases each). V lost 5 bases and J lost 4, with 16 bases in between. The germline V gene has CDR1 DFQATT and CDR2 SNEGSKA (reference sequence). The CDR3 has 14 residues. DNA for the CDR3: TGCAGTGCTGGAAGGAGGGGGAGTGCAGATACGCAGTATTTT. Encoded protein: CSAGRRGSADTQYF.

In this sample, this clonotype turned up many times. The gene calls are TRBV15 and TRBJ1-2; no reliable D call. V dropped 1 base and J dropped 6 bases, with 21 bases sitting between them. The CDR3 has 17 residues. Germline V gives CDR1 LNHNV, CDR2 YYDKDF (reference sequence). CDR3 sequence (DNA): TGTGCCACCAGCAGAGTTGTGTTGTCGGGTTTGCCCCATGGCTACACCTTC. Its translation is CATSRVVLSGLPHGYTF.

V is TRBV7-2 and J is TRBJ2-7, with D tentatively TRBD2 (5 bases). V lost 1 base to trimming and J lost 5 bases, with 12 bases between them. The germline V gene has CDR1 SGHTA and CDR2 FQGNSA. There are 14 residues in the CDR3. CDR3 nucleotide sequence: TGTGCCAGCAGCTTAGTCGGCCCGGGGAACGAGCAGTACTTC. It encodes CASSLVGPGNEQYF.

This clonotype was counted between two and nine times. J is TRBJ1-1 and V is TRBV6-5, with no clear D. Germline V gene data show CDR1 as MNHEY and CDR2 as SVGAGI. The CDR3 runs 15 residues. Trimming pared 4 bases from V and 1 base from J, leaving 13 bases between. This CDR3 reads CASSFSGITNTEAFF. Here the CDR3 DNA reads TGTGCCAGCAGTTTCTCAGGTATTACGAACACTGAAGCTTTCTTT.

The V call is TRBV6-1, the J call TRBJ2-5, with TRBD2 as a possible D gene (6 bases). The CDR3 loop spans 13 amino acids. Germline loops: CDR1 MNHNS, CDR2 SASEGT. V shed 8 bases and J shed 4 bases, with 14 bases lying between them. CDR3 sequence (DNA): TGTGCCAGCGGATGGCGGGAAGGAGAGACCCAGTACTTC. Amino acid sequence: CASGWREGETQYF.

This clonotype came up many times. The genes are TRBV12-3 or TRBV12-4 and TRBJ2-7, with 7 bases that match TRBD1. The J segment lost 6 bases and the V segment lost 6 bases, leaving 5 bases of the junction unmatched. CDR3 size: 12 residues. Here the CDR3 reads CASSPDRAEQYV. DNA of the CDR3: TGTGCCAGCAGCCCAGACAGGGCCGAGCAGTACGTC.

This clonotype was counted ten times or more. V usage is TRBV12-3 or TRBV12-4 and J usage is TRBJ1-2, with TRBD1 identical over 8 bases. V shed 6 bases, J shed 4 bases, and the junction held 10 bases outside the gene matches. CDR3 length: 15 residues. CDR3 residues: CASSPWQGAGYGYTF. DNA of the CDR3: TGTGCCAGCAGCCCGTGGCAGGGGGCAGGCTATGGCTACACCTTC.

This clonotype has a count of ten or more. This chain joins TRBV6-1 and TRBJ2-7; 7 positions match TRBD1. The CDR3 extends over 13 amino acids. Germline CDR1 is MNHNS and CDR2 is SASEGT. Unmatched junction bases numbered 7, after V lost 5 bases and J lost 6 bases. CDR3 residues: CASSPGQEGEQYV. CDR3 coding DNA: TGTGCCAGCAGTCCCGGACAGGAAGGCGAGCAGTACGTC.

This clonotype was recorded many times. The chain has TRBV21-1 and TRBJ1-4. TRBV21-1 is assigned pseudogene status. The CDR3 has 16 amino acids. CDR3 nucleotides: TGTGCCAGCAGTTCGACCGAGGTCGCAACTAATGAAAAACTGTTTTTT. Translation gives CASSSTEVATNEKLFF.

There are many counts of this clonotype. CDR3 loop: CSARIAGGPDTQYF. Here the CDR3 DNA reads TGCAGCGCTCGTATAGCGGGAGGGCCAGATACGCAGTATTTT. V gene TRBV29-1 combines with J gene TRBJ2-3, with 11 bases that match TRBD2. Germline V gene sequence: CDR1 SQVTM, CDR2 ANQGSEA. The length of the CDR3 is 14 residues. Losses at the gene ends were 7 bases for V and 4 bases for J; bases not matched to a gene: 7.

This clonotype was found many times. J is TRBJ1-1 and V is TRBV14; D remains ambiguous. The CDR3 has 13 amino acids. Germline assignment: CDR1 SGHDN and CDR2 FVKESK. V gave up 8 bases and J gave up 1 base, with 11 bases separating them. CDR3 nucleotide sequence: TGTGCCAGCGGGAAACAGTCGAACACTGAAGCTTTCTTT. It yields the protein CASGKQSNTEAFF.

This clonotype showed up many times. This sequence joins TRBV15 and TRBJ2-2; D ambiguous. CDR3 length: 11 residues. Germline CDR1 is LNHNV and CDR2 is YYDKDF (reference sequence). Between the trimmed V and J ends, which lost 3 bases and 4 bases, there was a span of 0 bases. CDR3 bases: TGTGCCACCAGCAGCACCGGGGAGCTGTTTTTT. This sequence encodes CATSSTGELFF.